This TCR beta chain was recorded in a study of cytomegalovirus exposure and HLA in healthy donors. This clone has a handful of counts. PCR involved 60 Vbeta and 13 Jbeta primers. TCRdb keeps only in-frame clones here, not all; method: immunoSEQ multiplex PCR. The profile shows 50,000 to 65,000 clones, 65% to 75% of them singletons. Trimming removed 0 bases at V and 2 bases at J, with 8 bases between. Germline lookup yields CDR1 LNHNV and CDR2 YYDKDF (reference sequence). The CDR3 has 15 amino acids. The source material was PBMCs. This chain uses TRBV15 with TRBJ1-3; weak D call: TRBD1 (5 bases). The TCR sequence derives from a man over 45 in good health and CMV-seropositive. The CDR3, as DNA: TGTGCCACCAGCAGAGATGAACAGGCTGGAAACACCATATATTTT. Protein sequence: CATSRDEQAGNTIYF.